These 22 T cell receptor beta chains originate from one sample sequenced in a study of OX40 agonist ivuxolimab in advanced cancers. Method: immunoSEQ multiplex PCR; TCRdb's copy keeps in-frame clones and lacks some. The sample contains approximately 62,000 clones, 88% of which appear only once. This material consisted of CD4+ or CD8+ T cells sorted from blood, taken in a trial of the OX40 agonist ivuxolimab. The receptor source for this set is an adult with an advanced solid tumor such as melanoma, head and neck, liver or kidney cancer.

This chain joins TRBV30 and TRBJ2-7; D is possibly TRBD2 (5 bases). Germline V lookup: CDR1 GTSNPN, CDR2 SVGIG (reference sequence). CDR3 length equals 12 residues. Trimming shortened V by 0 bases and J by 7 bases, and 10 bases separated the two germline ends. CDR3: CAWSVRGWEQYF. Here the CDR3 DNA reads TGTGCCTGGAGTGTACGAGGGTGGGAGCAGTACTTC.

The chain employs TRBV5-1 and TRBJ2-4; no definite D call. The CDR3 is 13 residues long. The V gene lost 4 bases and the J gene lost 9 bases, with 14 bases spanning the gap. From germline, CDR1 is SGHRS and CDR2 YFSETQ. The CDR3 is CASSPDASGIQYF. In DNA, the CDR3 is TGCGCCAGCAGCCCCGACGCGTCGGGCATTCAGTACTTC. The full variable domain, in which reference TRBV5-1 and TRBJ2-4 provide the parts outside the CDR3, is KAGVTQTPRYLIKTRGQQVTLSCSPISGHRSVSWYQQTPGQGLQFLFEYFSETQRNKGNFPGRFSGRQFSNSRSEMNVSTLELGDSALYLCASSPDASGIQYFGAGTRLSVL.

The rearrangement uses TRBV7-9 and TRBJ1-1; D is unclear. This CDR3 region has 12 residues. Germline CDR1 is SEHNR and CDR2 is FQNEAQ (reference sequence). Trimming took 6 bases from V and 7 from J, leaving 12 bases between them. The CDR3 sequence is CASSKTAGEAFF. As DNA, the CDR3 is TGTGCCAGCAGTAAAACGGCAGGTGAAGCTTTCTTT.

This rearrangement joins TRBV27 to TRBJ1-2; weak D call: TRBD1 (6 bases). Germline values: CDR1 MNHEY, CDR2 SMNVEV (reference sequence). CDR3 length: 15 amino acids. The ends were cut back, 2 bases at V and 1 base at J, with 11 bases in the middle. The CDR3 sequence: CASSLGQGYNYGYTF. In nucleotides, the CDR3 is TGTGCCAGCAGTTTAGGGCAGGGGTATAACTATGGCTACACCTTC.

The CDR3 sequence: CASSLRRAEAFF. The CDR3, as DNA: TGTGCCAGCAGTTTGCGGAGGGCTGAAGCTTTCTTT. V usage is TRBV28 and J usage is TRBJ1-1; D ambiguous. The germline V and J ends were trimmed by 3 bases and 6 bases, with 8 bases remaining between them. CDR3 length: 12 residues. Germline V gene sequence: CDR1 MDHEN, CDR2 SYDVKM.

The rearrangement links TRBV11-2 to TRBJ1-5; D is possibly TRBD1 (5 bases). V gave up 0 bases and J gave up 1 base, with 7 bases separating them. There are 15 residues in the CDR3. The germline V gene encodes CDR1 SGHAT and CDR2 FQNNGV. CDR3 residues: CASSLDGGSNQPQHF. Written as DNA, the CDR3 is TGTGCCAGCAGCTTAGATGGGGGGAGCAATCAGCCCCAGCATTTT.

V and J are TRBV28 and TRBJ2-1, with 7 bases matching TRBD2. Germline lookup yields CDR1 MDHEN and CDR2 SYDVKM. V trimming: 6 bases; J trimming: 4 bases; junction bases outside the gene matches: 18. CDR3 length equals 18 residues. CDR3 sequence: CASRPGELARRIYNEQFF. CDR3 DNA sequence: TGTGCCAGCAGGCCTGGGGAACTAGCGCGACGGATTTACAATGAGCAGTTCTTC.

The gene calls are TRBV15 and TRBJ2-3; D unresolved. Trimming left V 3 bases short and J 1 base short, with 14 bases between. Per germline, CDR1 LNHNV and CDR2 YYDKDF (reference sequence). This CDR3 comprises 16 residues. DNA for the CDR3: TGTGCCACCAGCAGTCCCACAGTGTCGGGCACAGATACGCAGTATTTT. This sequence encodes CATSSPTVSGTDTQYF.

The chain has TRBV5-6 and TRBJ2-1; D gene ambiguous. The CDR3 sequence is 17 residues long. The ends were cut back, 1 base at V and 0 bases at J, with 14 bases in the middle. Germline CDR1 reads SGHDT; CDR2 reads YYEEEE. CDR3 amino acids: CASSLLEDWSSYNEQFF. CDR3 in DNA: TGTGCCAGCAGCTTGCTAGAAGACTGGAGCTCCTACAATGAGCAGTTCTTC.

The chain employs TRBV19 and TRBJ1-1; TRBD1 matches at 9 bases. CDR1 is LNHDA and CDR2 is SQIVND in the germline V gene (reference sequence). The CDR3 is 15 amino acids. The V gene end was trimmed by 5 bases and the J gene end by 1 base; junction bases not matched to a gene: 5. CDR3 DNA: TGTGCCAGTAGTCCGGACAGGGGTTCGAACACTGAAGCTTTCTTT. Translated: CASSPDRGSNTEAFF. Looking up the rest from reference TRBV19 and TRBJ1-1 gives the full variable domain: DGGITQSPKYLFRKEGQNVTLSCEQNLNHDAMYWYRQDPGQGLRLIYYSQIVNDFQKGDIAEGYSVSREKKESFPLTVTSAQKNPTAFYLCASSPDRGSNTEAFFGQGTRLTVV.

This chain connects TRBV7-3 to TRBJ2-1, with TRBD1 as a possible D gene (5 bases). Trimming removed 1 base from V and 5 bases from J, with 12 bases in between. This CDR3 comprises 15 residues. The germline V gene encodes CDR1 SGHTA and CDR2 FQGTGA. The CDR3 protein is CASSLKQGPNNEQFF. CDR3 bases: TGTGCCAGCAGCTTAAAGCAGGGCCCTAACAATGAGCAGTTCTTC.

V is TRBV9 and J is TRBJ2-1, with TRBD2 matching over 8 bases. The ends lost 2 bases at V and 3 bases at J; junction bases unmatched: 4. The CDR3 has 15 residues. CDR1 and CDR2 (germline): SGDLS, YYNGEE. The CDR3 region is CASSVTSGGYNEQFF. CDR3 coding DNA: TGTGCCAGCAGCGTTACTAGCGGAGGCTACAATGAGCAGTTCTTC.

V is TRBV7-2 and J is TRBJ1-2, with TRBD1 matching 7 bases. The germline gives CDR1 SGHTA, CDR2 FQGNSA. There are 15 residues in the CDR3. With V trimmed by 1 base and J by 6 bases, 8 bases remained unmatched. CDR3 amino acids: CASSLGGGSVDGYTF. The CDR3 nucleotides read TGTGCCAGCAGCTTAGGAGGGGGCTCTGTGGATGGCTACACCTTC.

This chain joins TRBV6-5 and TRBJ2-5, with 7 nucleotides matching TRBD1. CDR1 and CDR2 (germline): MNHEY, SVGAGI. V lost 2 bases, J lost 7 bases, and 4 bases stayed unmatched. CDR3 length equals 13 residues. CDR3 residues: CASSYQGVGTQYF. The CDR3 DNA follows: TGTGCCAGCAGTTACCAGGGGGTAGGGACCCAGTACTTC.

The V and J genes are TRBV27 and TRBJ2-3; 9 nucleotides align to TRBD1. J lost 2 bases, V lost 3 bases, and 3 bases had no gene match. The CDR3 extends over 15 amino acids. Germline V gene lookup returns CDR1 MNHEY and CDR2 SMNVEV (reference sequence). The CDR3 nucleotides read TGTGCCAGCAGTTTGACAGGGGGAATCACAGATACGCAGTATTTT. It is translated as CASSLTGGITDTQYF.

This chain links TRBV18 with TRBJ2-5, with TRBD2 identical over 15 bases. Germline loops: CDR1 KGHSH, CDR2 LQKENI. V trimming: 1 base; J trimming: 3 bases; junction bases outside the gene matches: 6. This CDR3 region has 18 residues. The CDR3 DNA reads TGTGCCAGCTCACCACGAGGACTAGCGGGAGGGGCCAAAGAGACCCAGTACTTC. This sequence encodes CASSPRGLAGGAKETQYF.

This clone was seen more than once but under ten times. The chain employs TRBV2 and TRBJ2-5, with 8 positions matching TRBD2. With V trimmed by 6 bases and J by 2 bases, 5 bases remained unmatched. Per germline, CDR1 SNHLY and CDR2 FYNNEI. There are 14 residues in the CDR3. The CDR3 coding sequence is TGTGCCAGCAGGGGGGCGGGAGGACAAGAGACCCAGTACTTC. This codes for CASRGAGGQETQYF.

This clone was recorded a few times. The chain uses TRBV11-2 and TRBJ2-5; D unresolved. CDR1 is SGHAT and CDR2 is FQNNGV in the germline V gene. The CDR3 covers 12 residues. V lost 0 bases, J lost 2 bases, and 1 base lay in between. The CDR3 bases are TGTGCCAGCAGCTTAGAACAAGAGACCCAGTACTTC. Translating gives CASSLEQETQYF.

V usage is TRBV19 and J usage is TRBJ2-5, with D possibly TRBD1 on 6 matching bases. The germline gives CDR1 LNHDA, CDR2 SQIVND (reference sequence). The CDR3 is 18 residues long. Trimming pared 7 bases from V and 2 bases from J, leaving 26 bases between. The CDR3 coding sequence is TGTGCCAGTACTAGGGCATCCCCTACAGGGCTACTACAAGAGACCCAGTACTTC. Protein sequence: CASTRASPTGLLQETQYF.

This rearrangement joins TRBV28 to TRBJ1-1, with 11 bases fitting TRBD1. The CDR3 runs 15 residues. After removal of 2 bases from V and 6 bases from J, the junction contained 5 bases not matched to a gene. Germline V lookup: CDR1 MDHEN, CDR2 SYDVKM. The CDR3 spells CASSLRTGGISEAFF. The CDR3 DNA follows: TGTGCCAGCAGTTTACGGACAGGGGGCATTTCTGAAGCTTTCTTT.

This clone was seen once. V and J are TRBV5-5 and TRBJ1-2; the D gene is possibly TRBD1 (5 bases). The CDR3 length is 16 residues. The germline V gene has CDR1 SGHKS and CDR2 YYEKEE (reference sequence). V was cut by 1 base and J by 6 bases, with 19 bases left in between. The CDR3 nucleotides read TGTGCCAGCAGCTTGAGTTACAGGCCTGCCCAGGATGGCTACACCTTC. This encodes CASSLSYRPAQDGYTF.

The CDR3 bases are TGCAGCGTTGAAGATCTCGCAGATACGCAGTATTTT. It codes for CSVEDLADTQYF. The chain couples TRBV29-1 to TRBJ2-3, with D unclear. V lost 0 bases and J 4 bases, leaving 5 bases between the germline ends. This CDR3 spans 12 amino acids. The germline CDR1 and CDR2 sequences are SQVTM and ANQGSEA.